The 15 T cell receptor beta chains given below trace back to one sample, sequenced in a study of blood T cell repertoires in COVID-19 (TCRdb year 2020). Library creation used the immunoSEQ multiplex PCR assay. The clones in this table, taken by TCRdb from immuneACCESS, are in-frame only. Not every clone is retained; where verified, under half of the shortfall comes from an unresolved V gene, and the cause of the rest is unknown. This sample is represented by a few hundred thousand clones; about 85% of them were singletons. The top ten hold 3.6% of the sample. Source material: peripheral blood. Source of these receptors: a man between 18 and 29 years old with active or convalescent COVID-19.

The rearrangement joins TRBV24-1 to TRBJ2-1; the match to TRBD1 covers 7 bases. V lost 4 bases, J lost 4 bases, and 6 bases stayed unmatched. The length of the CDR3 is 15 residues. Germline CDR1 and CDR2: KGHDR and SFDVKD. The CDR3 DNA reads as TGTGCCACCAGTGAGGGGACAGCCTTATACAATGAGCAGTTCTTC. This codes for CATSEGTALYNEQFF.

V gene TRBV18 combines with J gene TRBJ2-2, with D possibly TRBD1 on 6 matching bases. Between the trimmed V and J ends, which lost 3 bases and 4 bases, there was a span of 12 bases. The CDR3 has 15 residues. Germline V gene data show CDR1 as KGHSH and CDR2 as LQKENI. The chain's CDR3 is CASSPSGVITGELFF. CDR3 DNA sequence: TGTGCCAGCTCACCTTCAGGGGTGATCACCGGGGAGCTGTTTTTT.

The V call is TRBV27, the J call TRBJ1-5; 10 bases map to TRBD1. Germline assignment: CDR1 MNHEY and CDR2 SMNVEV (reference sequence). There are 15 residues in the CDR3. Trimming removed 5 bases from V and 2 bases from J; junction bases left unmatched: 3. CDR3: CASSRGTGGNQPQHF. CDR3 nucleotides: TGTGCCAGCAGTCGCGGGACAGGGGGCAATCAGCCCCAGCATTTT.

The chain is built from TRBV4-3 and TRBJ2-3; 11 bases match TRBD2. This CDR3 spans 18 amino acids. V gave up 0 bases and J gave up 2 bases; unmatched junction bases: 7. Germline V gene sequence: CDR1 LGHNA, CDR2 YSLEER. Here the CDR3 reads CASSQDRSSGRFTDTQYF. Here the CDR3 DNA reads TGCGCCAGCAGCCAAGATCGCTCTAGCGGGAGGTTCACAGATACGCAGTATTTT.

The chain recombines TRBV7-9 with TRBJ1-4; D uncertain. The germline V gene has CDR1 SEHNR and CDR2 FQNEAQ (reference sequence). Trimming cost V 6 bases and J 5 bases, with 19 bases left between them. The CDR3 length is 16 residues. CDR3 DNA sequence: TGTGCCAGCAGTAAAATCCCCCGGCGGGAGAATGAAAAACTGTTTTTT. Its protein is CASSKIPRRENEKLFF.

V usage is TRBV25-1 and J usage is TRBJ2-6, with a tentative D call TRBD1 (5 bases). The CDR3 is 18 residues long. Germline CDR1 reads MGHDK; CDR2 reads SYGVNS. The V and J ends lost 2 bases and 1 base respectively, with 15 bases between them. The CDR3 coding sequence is TGTGCCAGCAGTGAAGAAGGGGTCGCCGTATCTGGGGCCAACGTCCTGACTTTC. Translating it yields CASSEEGVAVSGANVLTF. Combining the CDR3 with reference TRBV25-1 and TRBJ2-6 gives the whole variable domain EADIYQTPRYLVIGTGKKITLECSQTMGHDKMYWYQQDPGMELHLIHYSYGVNSTEKGDLSSESTVSRIRTEHFPLTLESARPSHTSQYLCASSEEGVAVSGANVLTFGAGSRLTVL.

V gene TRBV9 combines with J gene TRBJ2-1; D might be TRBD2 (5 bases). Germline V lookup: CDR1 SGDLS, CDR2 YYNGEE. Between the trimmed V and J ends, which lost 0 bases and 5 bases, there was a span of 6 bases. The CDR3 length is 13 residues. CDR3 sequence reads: CASSVVGNNEQFF. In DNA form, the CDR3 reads TGTGCCAGCAGCGTAGTCGGGAACAATGAGCAGTTCTTC.

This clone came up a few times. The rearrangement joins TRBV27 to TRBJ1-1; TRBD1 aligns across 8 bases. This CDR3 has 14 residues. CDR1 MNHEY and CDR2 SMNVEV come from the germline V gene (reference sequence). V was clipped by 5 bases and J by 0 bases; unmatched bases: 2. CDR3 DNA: TGTGCCAGCAGTAAGGACAGGGTGAACACTGAAGCTTTCTTT. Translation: CASSKDRVNTEAFF.

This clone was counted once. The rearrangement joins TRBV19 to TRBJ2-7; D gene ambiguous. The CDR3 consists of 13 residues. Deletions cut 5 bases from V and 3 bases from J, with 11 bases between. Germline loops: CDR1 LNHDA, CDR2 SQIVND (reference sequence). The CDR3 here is CASSPRVRYEQYF. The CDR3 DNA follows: TGTGCCAGTAGTCCCCGGGTTCGCTACGAGCAGTACTTC.

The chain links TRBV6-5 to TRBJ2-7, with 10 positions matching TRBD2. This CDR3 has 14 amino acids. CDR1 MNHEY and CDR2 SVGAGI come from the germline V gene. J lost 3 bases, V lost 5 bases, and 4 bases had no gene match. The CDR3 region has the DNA TGTGCCAGCAGTAGCGGGGGGGGAATCTACGAGCAGTACTTC. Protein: CASSSGGGIYEQYF.

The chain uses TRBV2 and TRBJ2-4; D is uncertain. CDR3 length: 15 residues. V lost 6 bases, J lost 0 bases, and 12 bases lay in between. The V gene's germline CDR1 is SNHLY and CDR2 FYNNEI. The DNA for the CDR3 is TGTGCCAGCAGAGCCCCGCGACTAGCCAAAAACATTCAGTACTTC. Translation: CASRAPRLAKNIQYF.

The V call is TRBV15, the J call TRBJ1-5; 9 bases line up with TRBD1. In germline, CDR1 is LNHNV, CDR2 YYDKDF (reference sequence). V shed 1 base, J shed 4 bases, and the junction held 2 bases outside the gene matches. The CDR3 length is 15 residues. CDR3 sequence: CATSRGTGANQPQHF. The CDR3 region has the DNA TGTGCCACCAGCAGAGGGACAGGGGCGAATCAGCCCCAGCATTTT.

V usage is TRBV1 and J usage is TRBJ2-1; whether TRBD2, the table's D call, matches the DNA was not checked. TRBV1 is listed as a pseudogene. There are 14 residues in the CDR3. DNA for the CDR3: TGCACCAGCAGGGGGGGGCCCCACCACAATGAGCAGTTCTTC. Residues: CTSRGGPHHNEQFF.

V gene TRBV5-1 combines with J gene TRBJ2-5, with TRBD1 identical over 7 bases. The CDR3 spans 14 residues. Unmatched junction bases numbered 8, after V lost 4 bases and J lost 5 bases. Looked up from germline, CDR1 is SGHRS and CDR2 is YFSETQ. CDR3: CASSVGRGLETQYF. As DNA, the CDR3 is TGCGCCAGCAGCGTAGGAAGGGGGCTTGAGACCCAGTACTTC.

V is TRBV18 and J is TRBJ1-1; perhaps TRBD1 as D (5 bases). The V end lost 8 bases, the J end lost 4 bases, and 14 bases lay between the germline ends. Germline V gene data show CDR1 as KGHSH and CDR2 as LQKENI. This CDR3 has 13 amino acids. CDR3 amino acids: CASRPGRGTEAFF. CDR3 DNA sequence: TGTGCCAGCCGGCCTGGGAGGGGCACTGAAGCTTTCTTT. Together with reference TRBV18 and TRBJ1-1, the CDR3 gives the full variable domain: NAGVMQNPRHLVRRRGQEARLRCSPMKGHSHVYWYRQLPEEGLKFMVYLQKENIIDESGMPKERFSAEFPKEGPSILRIQQVVRGDSAAYFCASRPGRGTEAFFGQGTRLTVV.